The 27 T cell receptor beta chains presented below share a single source sample, sequenced in a study of T cells in Graves' hyperthyroidism and ophthalmopathy. Using RNA transcripts as the source, TCR beta CDR3 regions were amplified. The TCR CDR3 first-round RT-PCR relied on the HTBI primer set. In TCRdb, the multiplex PCR reads were re-called with MiXCR into one record per CDR3 protein. Seen here are around 350,000 distinct CDR3 sequences, approximately 18% observed once, and the top ten hold roughly a third. The specimen was blood. The receptors originated from a woman aged 25 to 39 with Graves' hyperthyroidism that later progressed to Graves' ophthalmopathy.

The CDR3: CASSLIAGEQFF. The CDR3 DNA reads as TGTGCCAGCTCACTCATAGCGGGTGAGCAGTTCTTC. This chain links TRBV18 with TRBJ2-1; 7 bases are shared with TRBD2. Germline CDR1 and CDR2: KGHSH and LQKENI. J was trimmed by 9 bases and V by 4 bases; bases with no gene match: 3. The length of the CDR3 is 12 residues.

The rearrangement links TRBV3-1 to TRBJ1-1; TRBD1 matches at 9 bases. This CDR3 region has 16 residues. Germline values: CDR1 LGHDT, CDR2 YNNKEL (reference sequence). V dropped 6 bases and J dropped 4; count of bases not matched to a gene: 12. Here the CDR3 reads CASSLTGGRGITEAFF. CDR3 coding DNA: TGTGCCAGCAGTTTGACAGGGGGGCGCGGTATCACTGAAGCTTTCTTT.

This clonotype occurred many times. The chain carries TRBV7-9 and TRBJ2-1, with D tentatively TRBD1 or TRBD2 (5 bases each). Trimming took 6 bases from V and 4 from J, leaving 13 bases between them. CDR1 is SEHNR, CDR2 FQNEAQ, per germline (reference sequence). The CDR3 totals 14 residues. The CDR3 region is CASRHQEGYNEQFF. CDR3 bases: TGTGCCAGCAGGCACCAAGAGGGGTACAATGAGCAGTTCTTC.

The chain couples TRBV5-1 to TRBJ1-2; 9 nucleotides agree with TRBD1. V shed 4 bases and J 2 bases; nucleotides not matched to a gene: 3. The CDR3 consists of 14 residues. Germline V gene sequence: CDR1 SGHRS, CDR2 YFSETQ. The chain's CDR3 is CASSTDRGNYGYTF. The CDR3 DNA is TGCGCCAGCAGCACGGACAGGGGAAACTATGGCTACACCTTC. The variable domain in full, with the rest retrieved from reference TRBV5-1 and TRBJ1-2, is KAGVTQTPRYLIKTRGQQVTLSCSPISGHRSVSWYQQTPGQGLQFLFEYFSETQRNKGNFPGRFSGRQFSNSRSEMNVSTLELGDSALYLCASSTDRGNYGYTFGSGTRLTVV.

The J gene is TRBJ1-5, the V gene TRBV7-2; no definite D call. V lost 1 base and J 6 bases, leaving 7 bases between the germline ends. CDR1 and CDR2 from the germline V gene are SGHTA and FQGNSA. The CDR3 length is 13 residues. CDR3 sequence reads: CASSLERVQPQHF. The DNA of the CDR3 is TGTGCCAGCAGCTTAGAAAGGGTTCAGCCCCAGCATTTT.

This chain uses TRBV18 with TRBJ1-1; D is uncertain. Looked up from germline, CDR1 is KGHSH and CDR2 is LQKENI. The CDR3 covers 13 residues. V gave up 11 bases and J gave up 2 bases, with 15 bases separating them. For the CDR3, the DNA is TGTGCCGGCAAATATTTGGACAACACTGAAGCTTTCTTT. It is translated as CAGKYLDNTEAFF.

This clonotype has at least ten counts. The V and J genes are TRBV12-3 or TRBV12-4 and TRBJ1-5; D is unresolved. This CDR3 has 14 residues. The germline V and J ends were trimmed by 7 bases and 1 base, with 11 bases remaining between them. CDR3 coding DNA: TGTGCCAGCACCCATCAGGTCAGCAATCAGCCCCAGCATTTT. Amino acids: CASTHQVSNQPQHF.

The chain employs TRBV7-8 and TRBJ2-1; perhaps TRBD2 as D (6 bases). V shed 0 bases and J shed 0 bases, with 12 bases lying between them. Looked up from germline, CDR1 is SGHVS and CDR2 is FQNEAQ. CDR3 size: 17 residues. For the CDR3, the DNA is TGTGCCAGCAGCTTAGCGGCTAGCGTCAGCTCCTACAATGAGCAGTTCTTC. Translation gives CASSLAASVSSYNEQFF.

This clonotype has a handful of counts. The chain uses TRBV20-1 and TRBJ2-3; possible D gene TRBD2, 6 bases. V was pared by 6 bases and J by 2 bases, with 15 bases between. Germline V gene data show CDR1 as DFQATT and CDR2 as SNEGSKA (reference sequence). This CDR3 contains 14 residues. The CDR3 DNA follows: TGCAGTGCCATGGGGGGAAGAAACACAGATACGCAGTATTTT. Residues: CSAMGGRNTDTQYF.

About this clonotype: This may arise from a read error, as a much more abundant clone is one base away. This chain joins TRBV5-1 and TRBJ2-3, with TRBD1 identical over 8 bases. Germline V CDR1 and CDR2: SGHRS, YFSETQ. V was clipped by 4 bases and J by 7 bases; unmatched bases: 8. The CDR3 length is 14 residues. CDR3: CASSVQGVTYTQYF. In DNA, the CDR3 is TGCGCCAGCAGCGTACAGGGGGTGACATATACGCAGTATTTT.

This clonotype was seen many times. The V gene is TRBV25-1, the J gene TRBJ2-2; the match to TRBD1 covers 7 bases. The V and J ends lost 4 bases and 4 bases, in that order; junction bases with no gene match: 3. Germline V CDR1 and CDR2: MGHDK, SYGVNS. The CDR3 consists of 14 residues. The CDR3 bases are TGTGCCAGCAGTGGAACAGGGGTCACCGGGGAGCTGTTTTTT. It is translated as CASSGTGVTGELFF.

V usage is TRBV9 and J usage is TRBJ2-7; TRBD2 agrees at 10 bases. From germline, CDR1 is SGDLS and CDR2 YYNGEE. The CDR3 has 14 residues. The junction had 9 bases not matched to a gene; V was cut back by 7 bases and J by 5 bases. CDR3 in amino acids: CASGETSGSDEQYF. The CDR3 DNA reads as TGTGCCAGCGGGGAGACTAGCGGGTCGGACGAGCAGTACTTC.

The chain carries TRBV6-1 and TRBJ2-1, with unresolved D. Trimming left V 2 bases short and J 0 bases short, with 8 bases between. Looked up from germline, CDR1 is MNHNS and CDR2 is SASEGT. This CDR3 comprises 15 residues. CDR3 DNA: TGTGCCAGCAGTGAATTAGCCAGCTCCTACAATGAGCAGTTCTTC. As protein: CASSELASSYNEQFF.

This clonotype was seen just once. A much larger clonotype is one base distant, so this may be a read error. CDR3 nucleotide sequence: TGCAGTGCTAGAGATCCGGCGAGCTCCTACGAGCAGTGCTTC. This codes for CSARDPASSYEQCF. The chain is built from TRBV20-1 and TRBJ2-7; D gene uncertain. Looked up from germline, CDR1 is DFQATT and CDR2 is SNEGSKA (reference sequence). The CDR3 sequence is 14 residues long.

This chain uses TRBV30 with TRBJ1-2; D is uncertain. The germline CDR1 and CDR2 sequences are GTSNPN and SVGIG (reference sequence). The CDR3 spans 14 residues. V shed 6 bases and J shed 4 bases, with 18 bases lying between them. This CDR3 reads CACPPTTRAYGYTF. In nucleotides, the CDR3 is TGTGCCTGCCCACCCACCACCCGGGCCTATGGCTACACCTTC.

The CDR3, as DNA: TGTGCCAGTAGGAAAAGCGGGAGTAGATACGAGCAGTACTTC. This sequence encodes CASRKSGSRYEQYF. The rearrangement joins TRBV19 to TRBJ2-7; TRBD2 agrees at 8 bases. The V gene end was trimmed by 6 bases and the J gene end by 4 bases; junction bases not matched to a gene: 8. Germline-derived CDR1 and CDR2 are LNHDA and SQIVND (reference sequence). The CDR3 covers 14 residues.

This clonotype appeared many times. This chain links TRBV20-1 with TRBJ2-3, with TRBD1 identical over 7 bases. There are 16 residues in the CDR3. With V trimmed by 2 bases and J by 3 bases, 11 bases remained unmatched. Germline V gene data show CDR1 as DFQATT and CDR2 as SNEGSKA (reference sequence). CDR3 sequence: CSARPYRGQLTDTQYF. CDR3 nucleotides: TGCAGTGCTAGACCCTACAGGGGCCAGTTAACAGATACGCAGTATTTT.

The chain links TRBV19 to TRBJ2-3, with 9 nucleotides matching TRBD2. Trimming at V came to 3 bases and at J to 8 bases, leaving 9 bases not matched to a gene. Germline CDR1 is LNHDA and CDR2 is SQIVND (reference sequence). The CDR3 is 15 residues long. Here the CDR3 reads CASSMASGTWGTQYF. CDR3 nucleotides: TGTGCCAGTAGTATGGCTAGCGGGACGTGGGGTACGCAGTATTTT. The full variable domain, completed using reference TRBV19 and TRBJ2-3, is DGGITQSPKYLFRKEGQNVTLSCEQNLNHDAMYWYRQDPGQGLRLIYYSQIVNDFQKGDIAEGYSVSREKKESFPLTVTSAQKNPTAFYLCASSMASGTWGTQYFGPGTRLTVL.

In this sample, this clonotype turned up a few times. The V gene is TRBV5-4, the J gene TRBJ2-2, with D perhaps being TRBD1 or TRBD2 (7 bases each). Germline V gene lookup returns CDR1 SGHNT and CDR2 YYREEE (reference sequence). CDR3 length equals 16 residues. Trimming pared 4 bases from V and 0 bases from J, leaving 13 bases between. CDR3 in amino acids: CASSPGGTANTGELFF. The CDR3, as DNA: TGTGCCAGCAGCCCCGGGGGGACAGCGAACACCGGGGAGCTGTTTTTT.

The genes are TRBV7-9 and TRBJ1-2; D is unresolved. The V gene's germline CDR1 is SEHNR and CDR2 FQNEAQ (reference sequence). V was cut by 4 bases and J by 2 bases, with 2 bases left in between. The CDR3 length is 11 residues. The CDR3 sequence is CASSWNYGYTF. Here the CDR3 DNA reads TGTGCCAGCAGCTGGAACTATGGCTACACCTTC.

The chain carries TRBV6-2 or TRBV6-3 and TRBJ1-4, with D tentatively TRBD1 (6 bases). The CDR3 runs 13 residues. CDR1 and CDR2 (germline): MNHEY, SVGEGT. V lost 7 bases and J 6 bases, leaving 12 bases between the germline ends. The DNA of the CDR3 is TGTGCCAGCATGCAGGGGATGGATGAAAAACTGTTTTTT. Amino acids: CASMQGMDEKLFF.

This clonotype was detected many times. The chain recombines TRBV6-1 with TRBJ1-1, with TRBD1 matching 7 bases. CDR1 is MNHNS and CDR2 is SASEGT in the germline V gene. The trim removed 6 bases at V and 0 bases at J, leaving 13 bases unmatched. CDR3 length: 17 amino acids. The DNA of the CDR3 is TGTGCCAGCAGGGAGGGACAGATATATATTATGAACACTGAAGCTTTCTTT. Translation gives CASREGQIYIMNTEAFF.

This clonotype was detected only a few times. The V and J genes are TRBV6-1 and TRBJ2-5, with 7 nucleotides matching TRBD1. Germline values: CDR1 MNHNS, CDR2 SASEGT. The junction had 9 bases not matched to a gene; V was cut back by 6 bases and J by 11 bases. The CDR3 is 12 residues long. CDR3 DNA sequence: TGTGCCAGCAGCAACGACAGGGAACCTCAGTACTTC. Its protein product is CASSNDREPQYF.

The sample holds a few counts of this clonotype. This sequence joins TRBV19 and TRBJ2-3; no clear D. This CDR3 contains 15 residues. V lost 2 bases to trimming and J lost 1 base, with 10 bases between them. Germline loops: CDR1 LNHDA, CDR2 SQIVND (reference sequence). The CDR3 here is CASSITDPRTDTQYF. In DNA, the CDR3 is TGTGCCAGTAGTATAACCGACCCCCGCACAGATACGCAGTATTTT.

Comment on this clonotype: A single base separates this from a much larger clone, so it may be a read error. The chain combines TRBV6-1 with TRBJ2-7; D is perhaps TRBD1 (5 bases). The CDR3 has 18 amino acids. The V gene's germline CDR1 is MNHNS and CDR2 SASEGT. With 1 base removed from V and 0 bases from J, the gap between germline ends came to 19 bases. CDR3 residues: CASSEEAQGRESSYEQYF. The CDR3 DNA follows: TGTGCCAGCAGTGAAGAGGCCCAGGGCAGGGAAAGCTCCTACGAGCAGTACTTC.

Turning to this clonotype: At one boundary the junction diverges from the germline segment, which might be a read error. CDR3 sequence reads: CSARGQGAAGELFF. The CDR3 DNA follows: TGCAGCGCTAGAGGACAGGGAGCGGCCGGGGAGCTGTTTTTT. This chain connects TRBV20-1 to TRBJ2-2; 8 bases are a match to TRBD1. CDR3 length: 14 residues. Germline V gene data show CDR1 as DFQATT and CDR2 as SNEGSKA (reference sequence).

For this clonotype: With a much larger clone just one base away, this may be a read error. The chain is built from TRBV6-2 or TRBV6-3 and TRBJ2-5; D perhaps matches TRBD2 (6 bases). The CDR3 covers 13 residues. Between the trimmed V and J ends, which lost 5 bases and 0 bases, there was a span of 7 bases. Germline CDR1 MNHEY, CDR2 SVGEGT. CDR3 sequence (DNA): TGTGCCAGCAGTGGGGGGTACCAAGAGACCCAGTACTTC. Translation: CASSGGYQETQYF.